Given below is one T cell receptor (beta chain) in context. Germline assignment: CDR1 ENHRY and CDR2 SYGVKD. Trimming took off 4 bases at V and 3 bases at J, with 13 bases between the two ends. This CDR3 spans 14 amino acids. This entry comes from a study of blood T cell repertoires in COVID-19. Authors' analysis steps: By means of reference gene primer amplification, nucleated cell counts were estimated. Profiled with immunoSEQ multiplex PCR; TCRdb holds only in-frame clones, not every one. D and trimming come from the DNA, and the V and J calls and clone size come from that table. Among roughly 100,000 clones listed, approximately 86% were seen once.

The receptor comes from a woman of 80 years or more with acute or convalescent COVID-19. The gene calls are TRBV10-3 and TRBJ2-7, with D possibly being TRBD1 (5 bases). Sequenced input: peripheral blood. CDR3: CAISGQGSNYEQYF. CDR3 sequence (DNA): TGTGCCATCAGTGGCCAGGGTTCGAACTACGAGCAGTACTTC.